This T cell receptor (beta chain) was retrieved from a study of CD8+CD57+ T cells in acquired aplastic anemia. This clonotype has just a few counts. A read error may produce the germline difference seen at one junction end. Genomic DNA provided the template from which TCR beta VDJ and CDR3 profiles were obtained. Via MiXCR, TCRdb re-called the reads, giving one row per CDR3 protein. This sample has 160,000 or so distinct CDR3 sequences, with around 50% found just once. Germline V gene sequence: CDR1 KGHSH, CDR2 LQKENI. The CDR3 has 17 amino acids. It was patients with CD8+CD57+ cell expansion by flow cytometry who were chosen for sequencing.

Specimen: sorted CD4+, CD8+, or CD8+CD57+ T cells (not recorded which) from PBMCs. This receptor was identified in a human donor with aplastic anemia. V usage is TRBV18 and J usage is TRBJ2-3; TRBD2 agrees at 8 bases. The DNA for the CDR3 is TGTGCCAGCTCACCAATAGCGGGGCCGATTACCACAGACACGCAGTATTTT. This codes for CASSPIAGPITTDTQYF.